The 4 T cell receptor beta chains reported below all come from one sample, sequenced in a study of cytomegalovirus exposure and HLA in healthy donors (dated by TCRdb to 2016 to 2017). Receptor amplification or capture employed the immunoSEQ multiplex PCR assay. The multiplex PCR relied on a mix of 60 forward primers for TCR Vbeta segments and 13 reverse primers for TCR Jbeta segments. Entries here come from immuneACCESS through TCRdb and include only in-frame sequences with V and J called. Some clones fail to appear in such tables; in the studies checked, an unresolved V gene covers under half of the shortfall, and the cause of the remainder is unknown. Across this sample there are 150,000 to 200,000 clones, with around 80% seen only once. The ten largest clones capture around 6.5% of the sample. The sample taken for sequencing was PBMCs. The origin of the receptors is a male donor in good health and CMV-seropositive.

About this clone: Mismatch with germline at one junction end may stem from a read error. The chain is built from TRBV7-9 and TRBJ2-1; TRBD2 aligns across 13 bases. Germline V lookup: CDR1 SEHNR, CDR2 FQNEAQ (reference sequence). There are 16 residues in the CDR3. Here the CDR3 reads CSSSFGLAGVNHEQFF. The CDR3 DNA sequence: TGTTCCAGCAGCTTCGGACTAGCGGGAGTTAACCATGAGCAGTTCTTC.

This clone was found once. This rearrangement joins TRBV5-1 to TRBJ2-7; 7 bases match TRBD2. V trimming: 0 bases; J trimming: 5 bases; junction bases outside the gene matches: 8. The CDR3 is 15 amino acids. Germline values: CDR1 SGHRS, CDR2 YFSETQ. The CDR3 DNA reads TGCGCCAGCAGCTTGGAAGCGGGGCCTAGCCACGAGCAGTACTTC. It yields the protein CASSLEAGPSHEQYF.

The chain has TRBV7-8 and TRBJ2-7, with 11 bases that match TRBD2. Germline CDR1 is SGHVS and CDR2 is FQNEAQ. This CDR3 is 15 amino acids long. V shed 6 bases and J 1 base; nucleotides not matched to a gene: 5. The CDR3 loop reads CASRRGLADSYEQYF. In nucleotides, the CDR3 is TGTGCCAGCAGAAGGGGACTAGCGGATTCCTACGAGCAGTACTTC.

The chain recombines TRBV10-3 with TRBJ2-1; TRBD2 agrees at 7 bases. The CDR3 spans 17 residues. CDR1 is ENHRY, CDR2 SYGVKD, per germline. Unmatched junction bases numbered 19, after V lost 6 bases and J lost 8 bases. The CDR3 coding sequence is TGTGCCATCAGGCCCAGCGGGGACCCCGGGAATCGGCATGAGCAGTTCTTC. Translated: CAIRPSGDPGNRHEQFF.